This TCR beta chain was found in a study of response to subunit inactivated influenza vaccine. Study results and limitations: Seasonal influenza vaccination, on each occasion, was suggested by the authors to recruit few new T cells.

From the RT-PCR reads, TCRdb called clonotypes with MiXCR, one entry per CDR3 protein. The table has almost 600,000 distinct CDR3 sequences, 14% seen once. The CDR3 sequence is 14 residues long. The ends were cut back, 3 bases at V and 0 bases at J, with 6 bases in the middle. About this clonotype itself: The antigen is unknown.

V is TRBV12-3 or TRBV12-4 and J is TRBJ1-3; D ambiguous. The sequences come from PBMCs from blood, collected about 11 days after vaccination. The sequence was obtained from a man in his fifties who received an inactivated influenza vaccine. The CDR3 DNA is TGTGCCAGCAGTTTTAGCCGCTCTGGAAACACCATATATTTT. Its translation: CASSFSRSGNTIYF.